These 9 T cell receptor beta chains share one sample of origin, sequenced in a study of beta chain features in type 1 diabetes. Since all of the isolated RNA was reverse transcribed, expressed TCRB transcripts were what got sequenced. The data were produced by immunoSEQ multiplex PCR, yet TCRdb's version contains in-frame clones alone and is incomplete. The repertoire holds around 350,000 clones, with around an eighth as singletons. Sequencing was performed on naive CD4+ T cells from blood. All receptors derive from a man aged 18 to 29 in good health.

This clone was detected a few times. The chain combines TRBV30 with TRBJ2-5, with D possibly being TRBD2 (6 bases). Trimming removed 0 bases from V and 5 bases from J, with 16 bases in between. The CDR3 has 15 amino acids. Germline CDR1 GTSNPN, CDR2 SVGIG (reference sequence). Here the CDR3 reads CAWSVRGGGGETQYF. CDR3 coding DNA: TGTGCCTGGAGTGTACGGGGAGGTGGTGGGGAGACCCAGTACTTC. The entire variable domain, with the rest obtained from reference TRBV30 and TRBJ2-5, is as follows: SQTIHQWPATLVQPVGSPLSLECTVEGTSNPNLYWYRQAAGRGLQLLFYSVGIGQISSEVPQNLSASRPQDRQFILSSKKLLLSDSGFYLCAWSVRGGGGETQYFGPGTRLLVL.

This clone was seen only a few times. V usage is TRBV6-5 and J usage is TRBJ2-5; no definite D call. The V gene's germline CDR1 is MNHEY and CDR2 SVGAGI. The CDR3 covers 13 residues. Deletions cut 0 bases from V and 5 bases from J, with 7 bases between. The CDR3 bases are TGTGCCAGCAGTTACTCGAGATATGAGACCCAGTACTTC. Its translation: CASSYSRYETQYF.

This clone was counted between two and nine times. The rearrangement joins TRBV19 to TRBJ1-1, with D unresolved. The V gene's germline CDR1 is LNHDA and CDR2 SQIVND (reference sequence). Trimming removed 4 bases at V and 1 base at J, with 7 bases between. CDR3 length: 13 residues. The CDR3 coding sequence is TGTGCCAGTAGTAGGCGGCAGAACACTGAAGCTTTCTTT. Its translation: CASSRRQNTEAFF.

The V call is TRBV7-9, the J call TRBJ1-2, with D possibly TRBD1 on 6 matching bases. Trimming left V 5 bases short and J 3 bases short, with 19 bases between. Germline V CDR1 and CDR2: SEHNR, FQNEAQ (reference sequence). CDR3 size: 16 residues. This chain's CDR3 is CASSPPGGRVDYGYTF. CDR3 coding DNA: TGTGCCAGCAGCCCGCCGGGGGGGCGCGTCGACTATGGCTACACCTTC.

This clone was found a few times. This chain links TRBV7-2 with TRBJ2-1; 7 bases match TRBD1. Trimming at V came to 8 bases and at J to 7 bases, leaving 17 bases not matched to a gene. Per germline, CDR1 SGHTA and CDR2 FQGNSA. This CDR3 comprises 16 residues. The CDR3 nucleotides are TGTGCCAGCCGCGGTCTGGTCAGGGGGATGGCGAATGAGCAGTTCTTC. Translation gives CASRGLVRGMANEQFF.

The chain links TRBV25-1 to TRBJ1-1, with D uncertain. The germline V gene has CDR1 MGHDK and CDR2 SYGVNS. The CDR3 is 13 amino acids. Trimming cost V 2 bases and J 0 bases, with 4 bases left between them. Written as DNA, the CDR3 is TGTGCCAGCAGTGAACAGGTGAACACTGAAGCTTTCTTT. Translation: CASSEQVNTEAFF. Full variable domain (rest looked up from reference TRBV25-1 and TRBJ1-1): EADIYQTPRYLVIGTGKKITLECSQTMGHDKMYWYQQDPGMELHLIHYSYGVNSTEKGDLSSESTVSRIRTEHFPLTLESARPSHTSQYLCASSEQVNTEAFFGQGTRLTVV.

This clone was seen more than once but under ten times. This sequence joins TRBV11-1 and TRBJ2-3; D not resolved. Trimming pared 5 bases from V and 4 bases from J, leaving 10 bases between. The CDR3 is made up of 13 amino acids. Germline V gene sequence: CDR1 SGHAT, CDR2 FQDESV (reference sequence). The CDR3 reads CASSPGRADTQYF. CDR3 sequence (DNA): TGTGCCAGCAGCCCTGGTCGGGCAGATACGCAGTATTTT. The full variable domain, with the rest looked up from reference TRBV11-1 and TRBJ2-3, is EAEVAQSPRYKITEKSQAVAFWCDPISGHATLYWYRQILGQGPELLVQFQDESVVDDSQLPKDRFSAERLKGVDSTLKIQPAELGDSAMYLCASSPGRADTQYFGPGTRLTVL.

This clone was picked up a small number of times. The chain recombines TRBV28 with TRBJ2-7; 8 positions agree with TRBD2. The V and J ends lost 6 bases and 10 bases, in that order; junction bases with no gene match: 14. The CDR3 has 14 residues. Per germline, CDR1 MDHEN and CDR2 SYDVKM. The CDR3 here is CASRYNSDSGSQYF. The CDR3 DNA reads as TGTGCCAGCAGGTACAACAGCGACAGCGGGAGTCAGTACTTC.

This clone was detected only a few times. The chain joins TRBV30 to TRBJ2-1; no reliable D call. The germline gives CDR1 GTSNPN, CDR2 SVGIG (reference sequence). The CDR3 extends over 11 amino acids. V was clipped by 5 bases and J by 6 bases, with 8 bases between them. CDR3: CAWAGRNEQFF. The CDR3 coding sequence is TGTGCCTGGGCTGGGCGCAATGAGCAGTTCTTC.